Listed here is a single T cell receptor beta chain. Its antigen is unknown. Germline and junction disagree at one end, which may indicate a read error. CDR1 and CDR2 are drawn from the germline V gene: MDHEN, SYDVKM. Inclusive of the bounding cysteine and phenylalanine, the CDR3 is 12 residues long. Only the CDR3 portion is preserved as DNA: 36 bases, with reading frame beginning at the first base. Library preparation employed the immunoSEQ multiplex PCR assay. DNA from the cultured and isolated CD4+ T cells underwent TCR beta CDR3 sequencing. On the authors' methods: Non-productive TCR sequences were removed and reads were trimmed to the CDR3 region, keeping CDR3s of at least 7 amino acids. The MANAFEST web app was used to pick out antigen-specific clonotypes by comparing their expansion in peptide wells with that in reference cultures. To be called positive, a clone needed expansion at FDR<0.05 compared with the reference and with all other wells, an odds ratio greater than 5, and a frequency greater than 0.1% in two replicate wells. A clonotype was called cross-reactive if it was significantly expanded both in SARS-CoV-2 spike wells and in at least one common cold coronavirus spike condition. Using the stringdist R package, CDR3 similarity was measured by Levenshtein distance, and unrooted trees were constructed with ape in R 3.6.1. The table comes from immuneACCESS by way of TCRdb, which keeps in-frame sequences with V and J called. Part of the clones is missing from these tables; in studies checked, under half for an unresolved V gene and the rest for unknown reasons. V, J and clone size reflect that table, while D and trimming were determined from the DNA. This sample holds 45,000 to 65,000 clones; 78% were observed only once. Clones ranked in the top ten supply about 4.5% of the sample.

The data derive from a study of vaccination effects on CD4 cells after COVID-19 (dated by TCRdb to about 2022). Context from the whole study: The ViraFEST assay stimulated PBMC with viral peptide pools and then used TCR sequencing to identify antigen-specific CD4+ T cell clonotypes by expansion. Post-vaccine samples across the study were collected a median of 72 days after the second dose, with a range of 14 to 241. Each well held two million PBMC cultured in IMDM containing about 5.4% human AB serum, roughly 9.6 IU/ml IL-2 and gentamicin, along with about 9.3 ug/ml peptides. In both COVID-19 convalescent patients and infection-naive vaccine recipients, the study compared SARS-CoV-2 spike-specific CD4+ TCR repertoires from before mRNA vaccination with those from after it. The full study included around nine COVID-19 convalescent patients and several SARS-CoV-2-naive healthy vaccine recipients. Cultures from other donors in the study were sequenced with the Oncomine TCR Beta short-read assay on an Illumina iSeq 100. Paper-wide results and their limitations: Only a small number of convalescent patients were included, and no early post-infection timepoints were available, which limited the study. Both infection-induced and vaccine-induced clones contracted markedly at late post-vaccination timepoints, which is consistent with waning T cell responses. In healthy vaccine recipients, vaccine-induced clones were almost all SARS-CoV-2 mono-reactive, with only 1 of 255 being cross-reactive with common cold coronaviruses.

After less than 13 days of culture, CD4+ T cells were isolated with the EasySep CD4+ T cell isolation kit. Each participant received two doses of an mRNA SARS-CoV-2 vaccine, either BNT162b2 or mRNA-1273. Negative nucleocapsid antibody results before and after vaccination confirmed that the healthy vaccine recipients had no prior SARS-CoV-2 infection. On days 3 and 7, half of the culture medium was replaced with fresh IL-2-containing medium. Each peptide stimulation condition was cultured in triplicate wells unless otherwise noted. Using Ficoll-Paque Plus gradient centrifugation, PBMC were separated from whole blood and then either used fresh or cryopreserved at -140C. The QIAamp micro DNA kit was used to extract genomic DNA from the cultured CD4+ T cells.

This receptor was taken from a human donor who received a COVID-19 vaccine. Sequenced material: CD4+ T cells from PBMCs cultured without peptide, taken after COVID-19 vaccination. The rearranged chain carries TRBV28 and TRBJ1-5; 7 central bases correspond to TRBD1. The nucleotides are TGTGCCAGCCTAGGCCCTCCGGGACAGCCAAGTTTT. Its translation is CASLGPPGQPSF.